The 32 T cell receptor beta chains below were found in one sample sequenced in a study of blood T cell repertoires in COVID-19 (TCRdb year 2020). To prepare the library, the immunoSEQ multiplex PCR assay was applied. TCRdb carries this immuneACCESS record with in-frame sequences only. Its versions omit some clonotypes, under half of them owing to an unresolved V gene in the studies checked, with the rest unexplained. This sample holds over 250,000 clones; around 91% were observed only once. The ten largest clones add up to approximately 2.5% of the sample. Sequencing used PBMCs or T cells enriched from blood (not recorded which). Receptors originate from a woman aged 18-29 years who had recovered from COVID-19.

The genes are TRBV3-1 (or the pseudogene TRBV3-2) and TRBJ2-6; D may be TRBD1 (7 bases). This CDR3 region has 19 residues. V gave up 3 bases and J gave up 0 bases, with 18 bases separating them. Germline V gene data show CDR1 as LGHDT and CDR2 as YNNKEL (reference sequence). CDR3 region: CASSHFFAGGSSGANVLTF. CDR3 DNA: TGTGCCAGCAGCCATTTCTTTGCAGGGGGGAGCTCTGGGGCCAACGTCCTGACTTTC.

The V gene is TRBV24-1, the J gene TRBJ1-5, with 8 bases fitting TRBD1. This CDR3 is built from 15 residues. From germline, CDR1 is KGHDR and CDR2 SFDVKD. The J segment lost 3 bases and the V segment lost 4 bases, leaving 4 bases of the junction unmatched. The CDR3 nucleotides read TGTGCCACCAGTGACAGGACAGGGCCCAATCAGCCCCAGCATTTT. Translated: CATSDRTGPNQPQHF.

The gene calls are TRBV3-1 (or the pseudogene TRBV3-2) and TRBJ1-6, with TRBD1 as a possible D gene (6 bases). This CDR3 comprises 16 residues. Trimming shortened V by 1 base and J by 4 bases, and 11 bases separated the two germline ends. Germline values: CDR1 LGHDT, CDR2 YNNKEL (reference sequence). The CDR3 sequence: CASSQADRQYNSPLHF. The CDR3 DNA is TGTGCCAGCAGCCAAGCCGACAGGCAATATAATTCACCCCTCCACTTT.

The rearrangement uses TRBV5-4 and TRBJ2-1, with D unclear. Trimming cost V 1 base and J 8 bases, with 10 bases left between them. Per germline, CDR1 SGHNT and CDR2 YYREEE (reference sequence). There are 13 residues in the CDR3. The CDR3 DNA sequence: TGTGCCAGCAGCTTGAAGGCGGTCGATGAGCAGTTCTTC. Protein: CASSLKAVDEQFF.

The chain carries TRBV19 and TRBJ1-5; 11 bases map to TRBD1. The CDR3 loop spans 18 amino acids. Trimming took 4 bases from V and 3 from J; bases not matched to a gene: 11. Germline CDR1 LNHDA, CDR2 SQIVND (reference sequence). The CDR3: CASSTTGTGGRTNQPQHF. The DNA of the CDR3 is TGTGCCAGTAGTACGACCGGGACAGGGGGTCGAACCAATCAGCCCCAGCATTTT.

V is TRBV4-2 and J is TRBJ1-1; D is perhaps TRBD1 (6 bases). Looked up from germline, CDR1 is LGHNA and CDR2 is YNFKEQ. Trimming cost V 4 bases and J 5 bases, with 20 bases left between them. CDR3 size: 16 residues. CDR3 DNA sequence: TGTGCCAGCAGCCGGCCGTTGGGGGCTCAGACGACTGAAGCTTTCTTT. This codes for CASSRPLGAQTTEAFF.

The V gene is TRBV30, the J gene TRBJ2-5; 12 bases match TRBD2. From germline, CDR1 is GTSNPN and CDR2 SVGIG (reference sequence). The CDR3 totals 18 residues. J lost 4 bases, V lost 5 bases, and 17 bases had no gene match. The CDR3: CAWHRGTSGPWGGETQYF. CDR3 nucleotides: TGTGCCTGGCATCGTGGGACTAGCGGGCCATGGGGAGGAGAGACCCAGTACTTC. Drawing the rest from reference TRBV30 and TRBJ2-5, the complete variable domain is SQTIHQWPATLVQPVGSPLSLECTVEGTSNPNLYWYRQAAGRGLQLLFYSVGIGQISSEVPQNLSASRPQDRQFILSSKKLLLSDSGFYLCAWHRGTSGPWGGETQYFGPGTRLLVL.

CDR3 coding DNA: TGTGCCAGCAGTGACGGGCTAGCGGGCTCAGAGACCCAGTACTTC. Protein product: CASSDGLAGSETQYF. The chain employs TRBV6-4 and TRBJ2-5, with 8 bases identical to TRBD2. This CDR3 is built from 15 residues. Losses at the gene ends were 2 bases for V and 4 bases for J; bases not matched to a gene: 6. The V gene's germline CDR1 is MRHNA and CDR2 SNTAGT.

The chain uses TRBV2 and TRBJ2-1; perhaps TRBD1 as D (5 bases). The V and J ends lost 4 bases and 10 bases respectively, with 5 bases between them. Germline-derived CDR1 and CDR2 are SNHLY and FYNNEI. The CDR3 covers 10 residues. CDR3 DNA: TGTGCCAGCAGTGGGACAGAGCAGTTCTTC. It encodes CASSGTEQFF.

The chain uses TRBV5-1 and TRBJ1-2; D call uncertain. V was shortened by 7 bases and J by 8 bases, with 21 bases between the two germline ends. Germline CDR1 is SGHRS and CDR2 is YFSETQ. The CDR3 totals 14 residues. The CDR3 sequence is CASAKAVRVEGYTF. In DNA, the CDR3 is TGCGCCAGCGCCAAAGCCGTGAGGGTGGAGGGCTACACCTTC. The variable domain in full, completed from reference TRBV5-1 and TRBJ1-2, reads KAGVTQTPRYLIKTRGQQVTLSCSPISGHRSVSWYQQTPGQGLQFLFEYFSETQRNKGNFPGRFSGRQFSNSRSEMNVSTLELGDSALYLCASAKAVRVEGYTFGSGTRLTVV.

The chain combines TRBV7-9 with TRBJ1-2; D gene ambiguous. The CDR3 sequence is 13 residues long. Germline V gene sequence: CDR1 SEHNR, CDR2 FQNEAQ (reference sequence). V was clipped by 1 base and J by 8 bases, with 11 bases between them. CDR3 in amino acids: CASSLVLGEGYTF. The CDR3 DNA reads TGTGCCAGCAGCTTAGTCCTCGGGGAGGGCTACACCTTC.

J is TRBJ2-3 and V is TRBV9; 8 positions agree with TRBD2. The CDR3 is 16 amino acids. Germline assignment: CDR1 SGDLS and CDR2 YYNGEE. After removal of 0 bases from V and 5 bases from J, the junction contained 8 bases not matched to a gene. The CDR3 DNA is TGTGCCAGCAGCGTAGGTCCGGGGGGGCCCGGAGATACGCAGTATTTT. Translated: CASSVGPGGPGDTQYF.

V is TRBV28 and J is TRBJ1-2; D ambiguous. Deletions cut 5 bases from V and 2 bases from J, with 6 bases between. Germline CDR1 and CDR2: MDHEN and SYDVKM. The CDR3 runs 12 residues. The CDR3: CASSLNNYGYTF. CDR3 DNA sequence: TGTGCCAGCAGTCTAAACAACTATGGCTACACCTTC.

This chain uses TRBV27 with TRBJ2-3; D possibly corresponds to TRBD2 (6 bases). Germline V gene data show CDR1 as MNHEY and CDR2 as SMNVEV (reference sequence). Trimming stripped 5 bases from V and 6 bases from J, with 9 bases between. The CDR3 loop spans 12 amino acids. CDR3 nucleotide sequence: TGTGCCAGCAGTCTGACTAGGGATACGCAGTATTTT. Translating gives CASSLTRDTQYF.

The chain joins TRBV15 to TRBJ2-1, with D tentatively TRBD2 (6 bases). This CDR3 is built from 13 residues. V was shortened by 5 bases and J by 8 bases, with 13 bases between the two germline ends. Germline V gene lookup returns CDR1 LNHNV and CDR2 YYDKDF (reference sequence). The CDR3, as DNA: TGTGCCACCAGCCTCAGGGAGGTCGATGAGCAGTTCTTC. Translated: CATSLREVDEQFF. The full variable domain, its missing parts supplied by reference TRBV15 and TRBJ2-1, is DAMVIQNPRYQVTQFGKPVTLSCSQTLNHNVMYWYQQKSSQAPKLLFHYYDKDFNNEADTPDNFQSRRPNTSFCFLDIRSPGLGDTAMYLCATSLREVDEQFFGPGTRLTVL.

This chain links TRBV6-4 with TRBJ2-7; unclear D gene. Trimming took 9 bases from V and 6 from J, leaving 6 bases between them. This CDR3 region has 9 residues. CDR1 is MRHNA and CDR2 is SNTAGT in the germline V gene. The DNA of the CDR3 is TGTGCCAGTATCGGCGAGCAGTACTTC. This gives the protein CASIGEQYF.

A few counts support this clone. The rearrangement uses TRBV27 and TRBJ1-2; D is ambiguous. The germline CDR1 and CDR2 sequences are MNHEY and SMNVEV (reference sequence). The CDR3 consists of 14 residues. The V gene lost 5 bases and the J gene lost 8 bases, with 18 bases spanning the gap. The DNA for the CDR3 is TGTGCCAGCAGTCCCCGGGGAGTGGTTCGGGGCTACACCTTC. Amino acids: CASSPRGVVRGYTF.

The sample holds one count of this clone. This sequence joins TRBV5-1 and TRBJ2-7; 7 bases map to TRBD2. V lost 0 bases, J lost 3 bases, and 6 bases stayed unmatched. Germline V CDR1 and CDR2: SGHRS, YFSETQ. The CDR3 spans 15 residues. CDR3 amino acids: CASSLEGRGHYEQYF. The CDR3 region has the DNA TGCGCCAGCAGCTTGGAGGGGAGGGGTCACTACGAGCAGTACTTC.

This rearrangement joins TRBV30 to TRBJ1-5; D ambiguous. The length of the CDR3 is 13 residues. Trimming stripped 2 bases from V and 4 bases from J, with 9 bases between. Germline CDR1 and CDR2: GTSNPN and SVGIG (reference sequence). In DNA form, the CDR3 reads TGTGCCTGGAGTAGACAACCGAATCAGCCCCAGCATTTT. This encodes CAWSRQPNQPQHF.

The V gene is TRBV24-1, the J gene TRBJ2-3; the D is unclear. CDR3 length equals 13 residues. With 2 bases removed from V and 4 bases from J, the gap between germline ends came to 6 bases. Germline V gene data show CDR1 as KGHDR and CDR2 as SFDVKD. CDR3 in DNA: TGTGCCACCAGTGATTCCGCGGCAGATACGCAGTATTTT. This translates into CATSDSAADTQYF.

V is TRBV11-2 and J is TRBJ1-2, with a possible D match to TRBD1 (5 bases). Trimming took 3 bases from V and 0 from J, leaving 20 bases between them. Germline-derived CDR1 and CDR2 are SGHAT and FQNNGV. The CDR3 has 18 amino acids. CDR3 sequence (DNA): TGTGCCAGCAGCTTGGGCTGGGACTTAAGGGGTGCTAACTATGGCTACACCTTC. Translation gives CASSLGWDLRGANYGYTF.

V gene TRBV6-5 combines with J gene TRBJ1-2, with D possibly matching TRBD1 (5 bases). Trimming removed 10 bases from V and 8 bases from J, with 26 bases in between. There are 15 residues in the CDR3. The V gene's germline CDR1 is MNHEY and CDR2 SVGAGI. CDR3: CATHDRGTHWGGYTF. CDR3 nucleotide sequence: TGTGCCACCCACGACCGGGGGACCCATTGGGGAGGCTACACCTTC.

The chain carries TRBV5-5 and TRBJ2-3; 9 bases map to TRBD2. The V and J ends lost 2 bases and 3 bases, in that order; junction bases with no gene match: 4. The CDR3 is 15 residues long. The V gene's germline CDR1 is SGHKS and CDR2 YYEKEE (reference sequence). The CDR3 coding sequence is TGTGCCAGCAGCTTTCTCGCGGGGGGGACAGATACGCAGTATTTT. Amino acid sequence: CASSFLAGGTDTQYF.

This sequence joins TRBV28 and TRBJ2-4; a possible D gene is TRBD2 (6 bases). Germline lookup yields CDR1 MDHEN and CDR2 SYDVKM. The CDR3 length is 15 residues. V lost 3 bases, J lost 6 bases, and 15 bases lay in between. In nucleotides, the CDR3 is TGTGCCAGCAGTTTTCAGTCTCCAGCGGGAAACATTCAGTACTTC. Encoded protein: CASSFQSPAGNIQYF.

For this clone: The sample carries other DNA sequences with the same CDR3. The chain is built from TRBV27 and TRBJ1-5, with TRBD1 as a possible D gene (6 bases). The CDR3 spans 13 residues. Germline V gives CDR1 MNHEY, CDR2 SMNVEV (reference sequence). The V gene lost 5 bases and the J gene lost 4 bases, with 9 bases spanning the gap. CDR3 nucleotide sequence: TGTGCCAGCAGTCCAACAGGGAATCAGCCCCAGCATTTT. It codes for CASSPTGNQPQHF.

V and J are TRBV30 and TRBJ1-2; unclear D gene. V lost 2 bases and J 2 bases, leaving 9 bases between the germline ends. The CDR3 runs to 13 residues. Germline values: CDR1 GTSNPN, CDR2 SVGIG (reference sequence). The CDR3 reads CAWSIGFNYGYTF. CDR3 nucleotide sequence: TGTGCCTGGAGTATCGGGTTCAACTATGGCTACACCTTC. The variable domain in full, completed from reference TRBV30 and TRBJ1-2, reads SQTIHQWPATLVQPVGSPLSLECTVEGTSNPNLYWYRQAAGRGLQLLFYSVGIGQISSEVPQNLSASRPQDRQFILSSKKLLLSDSGFYLCAWSIGFNYGYTFGSGTRLTVV.

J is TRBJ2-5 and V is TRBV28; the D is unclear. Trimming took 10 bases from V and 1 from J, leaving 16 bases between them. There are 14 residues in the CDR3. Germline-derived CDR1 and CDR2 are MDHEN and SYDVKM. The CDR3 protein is CATTTRQAQETQYF. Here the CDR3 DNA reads TGTGCCACCACGACCAGGCAGGCCCAAGAGACCCAGTACTTC. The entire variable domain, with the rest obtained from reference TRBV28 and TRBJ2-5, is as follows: DVKVTQSSRYLVKRTGEKVFLECVQDMDHENMFWYRQDPGLGLRLIYFSYDVKMKEKGDIPEGYSVSREKKERFSLILESASTNQTSMYLCATTTRQAQETQYFGPGTRLLVL.

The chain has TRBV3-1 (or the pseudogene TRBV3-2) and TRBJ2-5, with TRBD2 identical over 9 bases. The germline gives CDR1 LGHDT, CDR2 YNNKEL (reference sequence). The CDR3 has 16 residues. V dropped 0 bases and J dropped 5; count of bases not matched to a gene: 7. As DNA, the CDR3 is TGTGCCAGCAGCCAAGATGTCCCTAGCGGGGCTGAGACCCAGTACTTC. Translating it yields CASSQDVPSGAETQYF.

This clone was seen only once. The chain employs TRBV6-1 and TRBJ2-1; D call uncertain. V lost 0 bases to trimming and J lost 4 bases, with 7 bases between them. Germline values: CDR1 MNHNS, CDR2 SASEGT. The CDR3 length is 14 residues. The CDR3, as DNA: TGTGCCAGCAGTGAAGCGGGCGCATACAATGAGCAGTTCTTC. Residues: CASSEAGAYNEQFF.

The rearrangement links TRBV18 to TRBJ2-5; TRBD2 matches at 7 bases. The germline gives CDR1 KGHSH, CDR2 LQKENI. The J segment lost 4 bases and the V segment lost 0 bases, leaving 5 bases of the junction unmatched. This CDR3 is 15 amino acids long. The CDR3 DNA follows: TGTGCCAGCTCACCACCGGGGCTAGCGGTAGAGACCCAGTACTTC. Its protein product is CASSPPGLAVETQYF. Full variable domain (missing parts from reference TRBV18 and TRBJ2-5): NAGVMQNPRHLVRRRGQEARLRCSPMKGHSHVYWYRQLPEEGLKFMVYLQKENIIDESGMPKERFSAEFPKEGPSILRIQQVVRGDSAAYFCASSPPGLAVETQYFGPGTRLLVL.

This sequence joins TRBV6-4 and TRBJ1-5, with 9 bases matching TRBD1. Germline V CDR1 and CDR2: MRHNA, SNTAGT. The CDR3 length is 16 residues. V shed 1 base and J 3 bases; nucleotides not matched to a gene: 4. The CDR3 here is CASSDWGQGLNQPQHF. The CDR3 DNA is TGTGCCAGCAGTGACTGGGGACAGGGACTCAATCAGCCCCAGCATTTT.

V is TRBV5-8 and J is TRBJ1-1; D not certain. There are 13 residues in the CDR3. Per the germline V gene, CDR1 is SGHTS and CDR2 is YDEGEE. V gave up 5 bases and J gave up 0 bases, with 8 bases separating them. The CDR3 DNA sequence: TGTGCCAGCAGGATACAAGTGAACACTGAAGCTTTCTTT. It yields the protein CASRIQVNTEAFF.